Shown below are 28 T cell receptor beta chains from a single sample sequenced in a study of cytomegalovirus exposure and HLA in healthy donors. The PCR made use of 60 Vbeta and 13 Jbeta primers. The assay was immunoSEQ multiplex PCR, and TCRdb's table has in-frame clones only and misses some. The sample lists around 160,000 clones, approximately 80% occurring once. Sequenced material: PBMCs. These receptors originate from a man aged 50 to 59 in good health and CMV-seropositive.

This chain joins TRBV7-3 and TRBJ2-3; 8 bases align to TRBD2. CDR3 length: 15 amino acids. The germline V gene encodes CDR1 SGHTA and CDR2 FQGTGA. The V gene end was trimmed by 2 bases and the J gene end by 7 bases; junction bases not matched to a gene: 8. CDR3: CASSLDRLAGNTQYF. CDR3 DNA: TGTGCCAGCAGCTTAGACCGATTAGCGGGAAATACGCAGTATTTT.

V gene TRBV10-2 combines with J gene TRBJ2-1, with D maybe TRBD1 (6 bases). Per the germline V gene, CDR1 is WSHSY and CDR2 is SAAADI. V lost 4 bases to trimming and J lost 7 bases, with 14 bases between them. This CDR3 region has 14 residues. The CDR3 nucleotides read TGCGCCAGCAGTGCCTCAACAGGGTATAATGAGCAGTTCTTC. Its translation is CASSASTGYNEQFF.

This sequence joins TRBV5-8 and TRBJ2-5; TRBD1 agrees at 8 bases. The J call may not be correct, given that the DNA end is closer to TRBJ2-7. The CDR3 is 15 amino acids. Germline V lookup: CDR1 SGHTS, CDR2 YDEGEE. In nucleotides, the CDR3 is TGTGCCAGCAGCTTCAGGGGGCTATCTTCCCACGAGCAGTACTTC. It specifies CASSFRGLSSHEQYF.

Written as DNA, the CDR3 is TGTGCCAGCACAGGACAGGGGAGCTATAATTCACCCCTCCACTTT. This encodes CASTGQGSYNSPLHF. This rearrangement joins TRBV6-1 to TRBJ1-6; 9 bases line up with TRBD1. The V and J ends lost 7 bases and 3 bases, in that order; junction bases with no gene match: 4. Germline CDR1 is MNHNS and CDR2 is SASEGT. CDR3 length equals 15 residues.

The V gene is TRBV11-3, the J gene TRBJ2-2, with TRBD1 matching 7 bases. This CDR3 is 15 amino acids long. Germline loops: CDR1 SGHNT, CDR2 YENEEA. The ends lost 2 bases at V and 1 base at J; junction bases unmatched: 1. The CDR3 bases are TGTGCCAGCAGCTTAAACAGGGGGAACACCGGGGAGCTGTTTTTT. Residues: CASSLNRGNTGELFF.

This clone was observed a few times. V usage is TRBV30 and J usage is TRBJ1-6; 9 nucleotides align to TRBD1. After removal of 8 bases from V and 2 bases from J, the junction contained 10 bases not matched to a gene. CDR1 and CDR2 from the germline V gene are GTSNPN and SVGIG (reference sequence). The CDR3 contains 16 residues. CDR3 residues: CATGQGNTTYNSPLHF. The CDR3, as DNA: TGTGCCACGGGACAGGGAAATACGACCTATAATTCACCCCTCCACTTT.

This clone was found a few times. The chain has TRBV4-3 and TRBJ2-5; TRBD1 aligns across 8 bases. The CDR3 runs 15 residues. Germline V gives CDR1 LGHNA, CDR2 YSLEER. J gave up 2 bases and V 5 bases, and 7 bases lay outside the gene matches. The CDR3 bases are TGCGCCAGCAGCGTGAGACAGGGGAGGCAAGAGACCCAGTACTTC. Translating gives CASSVRQGRQETQYF.

The V gene is TRBV29-1, the J gene TRBJ2-5; 9 nucleotides match TRBD2. CDR3 length equals 14 residues. Germline V lookup: CDR1 SQVTM, CDR2 ANQGSEA. The chain's CDR3 is CSVESRGGVETQYF. CDR3 nucleotide sequence: TGCAGTGTAGAATCGCGGGGGGGCGTTGAGACCCAGTACTTC.

This clone came up once. The rearrangement uses TRBV4-2 and TRBJ2-1; 7 nucleotides match TRBD2. Trimming cost V 7 bases and J 3 bases; bases outside gene matches: 9. Germline CDR1 reads LGHNA; CDR2 reads YNFKEQ. The CDR3 loop spans 15 amino acids. CDR3 nucleotides: TGTGCCAGCACCTCACGCTCGGGGGGCTACAATGAGCAGTTCTTC. It yields the protein CASTSRSGGYNEQFF.

The chain employs TRBV5-1 and TRBJ2-5; 11 bases fit TRBD1. V was clipped by 0 bases and J by 5 bases; unmatched bases: 6. Germline CDR1 reads SGHRS; CDR2 reads YFSETQ. The CDR3 runs 16 residues. In DNA form, the CDR3 reads TGCGCCAGCAGCTTGGGGACAGGGGGCGCATGGGAGACCCAGTACTTC. This gives the protein CASSLGTGGAWETQYF.

This clone has more than one count but fewer than ten. The chain combines TRBV5-6 with TRBJ2-2; TRBD2 matches 9 bases. Germline-derived CDR1 and CDR2 are SGHDT and YYEEEE. The CDR3 is 14 amino acids. The V gene end was trimmed by 5 bases and the J gene end by 4 bases; junction bases not matched to a gene: 3. CDR3 amino acids: CASRAGGLTGELFF. CDR3 DNA: TGTGCCAGCAGAGCGGGGGGTCTCACCGGGGAGCTGTTTTTT.

The gene calls are TRBV25-1 and TRBJ2-7; TRBD2 aligns across 8 bases. This CDR3 contains 17 residues. With V trimmed by 5 bases and J by 7 bases, 19 bases remained unmatched. CDR1 MGHDK and CDR2 SYGVNS come from the germline V gene. The CDR3 protein is CASSTQMMARGAGEQYF. The CDR3 DNA reads as TGTGCCAGCAGTACCCAGATGATGGCGCGGGGGGCGGGGGAGCAGTACTTC.

The V call is TRBV29-1, the J call TRBJ2-6; D not certain. CDR3 length: 15 residues. The ends were cut back, 6 bases at V and 0 bases at J, with 12 bases in the middle. Germline V gene lookup returns CDR1 SQVTM and CDR2 ANQGSEA. CDR3 residues: CSVVLASSGANVLTF. CDR3 coding DNA: TGCAGCGTAGTGCTCGCCAGCTCTGGGGCCAACGTCCTGACTTTC.

Only a few counts were recorded for this clone. The V gene is TRBV4-3, the J gene TRBJ2-7; weak D call: TRBD1 (6 bases). CDR1 and CDR2 from the germline V gene are LGHNA and YSLEER. The CDR3 extends over 19 amino acids. V lost 0 bases and J 3 bases, leaving 24 bases between the germline ends. CDR3 protein: CASSQDANAGTNRYYEQYF. CDR3 DNA: TGCGCCAGCAGCCAAGATGCTAACGCCGGGACAAATCGGTACTACGAGCAGTACTTC.

The J gene is TRBJ1-2, the V gene TRBV27; TRBD1 is a possible D gene (6 bases). V dropped 6 bases and J dropped 5 bases, with 19 bases sitting between them. The CDR3 is 15 amino acids. Germline assignment: CDR1 MNHEY and CDR2 SMNVEV (reference sequence). In DNA, the CDR3 is TGTGCCAGCAGCAGGACAGCCTTGGGGGGGTATGGCTACACCTTC. Translated: CASSRTALGGYGYTF.

This sequence joins TRBV27 and TRBJ1-2, with D maybe TRBD1 (6 bases). The CDR3 is made up of 14 amino acids. V lost 5 bases, J lost 3 bases, and 13 bases lay in between. From germline, CDR1 is MNHEY and CDR2 SMNVEV (reference sequence). CDR3 residues: CASSRQVTDYGYTF. The CDR3 region has the DNA TGTGCCAGCAGTAGACAGGTTACGGACTATGGCTACACCTTC.

The gene calls are TRBV10-3 and TRBJ2-3; TRBD2 might be the D (5 bases). The CDR3 spans 13 residues. Germline V gene data show CDR1 as ENHRY and CDR2 as SYGVKD. V was trimmed by 10 bases and J by 2 bases, leaving 13 bases between them. Written as DNA, the CDR3 is TGTGCCACCTCCAGCGGATCCACAGATACGCAGTATTTT. Its protein product is CATSSGSTDTQYF.

The rearrangement joins TRBV6-1 to TRBJ1-5; D unclear. This CDR3 has 15 residues. In germline, CDR1 is MNHNS, CDR2 SASEGT. Trimming removed 5 bases at V and 0 bases at J, with 11 bases between. CDR3 coding DNA: TGTGCCAGCAGTCCCAGCGAGGTTAGCAATCAGCCCCAGCATTTT. Translation: CASSPSEVSNQPQHF.

The chain carries TRBV7-9 and TRBJ2-1, with a possible D match to TRBD1 (5 bases). Trimming took off 4 bases at V and 0 bases at J, with 16 bases between the two ends. This CDR3 is built from 17 residues. Germline V gene sequence: CDR1 SEHNR, CDR2 FQNEAQ (reference sequence). CDR3 nucleotides: TGTGCCAGCAGCTCAATTTCAGGGTCCTCCTCCTACAATGAGCAGTTCTTC. Translated, it gives CASSSISGSSSYNEQFF.

This clone was observed once. The chain links TRBV5-1 to TRBJ2-5, with 7 bases matching TRBD1. Losses at the gene ends were 0 bases for V and 5 bases for J; bases not matched to a gene: 4. The germline CDR1 and CDR2 sequences are SGHRS and YFSETQ. CDR3 length: 14 amino acids. The CDR3 sequence: CASSLEGAQETQYF. CDR3 nucleotide sequence: TGCGCCAGCAGCTTGGAGGGGGCCCAGGAGACCCAGTACTTC.

The V and J genes are TRBV28 and TRBJ2-1; 11 bases agree with TRBD2. CDR3 length: 17 residues. The germline V gene has CDR1 MDHEN and CDR2 SYDVKM. V shed 5 bases, J shed 6 bases, and the junction held 12 bases outside the gene matches. The CDR3 spells CASSLNLLAGEFNEQFF. The CDR3 nucleotides read TGTGCCAGCAGTCTTAACTTACTAGCGGGGGAATTCAATGAGCAGTTCTTC.

The chain combines TRBV10-1 with TRBJ1-6; possibly TRBD1 for D (5 bases). The germline V and J ends were trimmed by 2 bases and 10 bases, with 6 bases remaining between them. Germline V gene lookup returns CDR1 WNHNN and CDR2 SYGVQD (reference sequence). This CDR3 has 12 residues. The CDR3 DNA is TGCGCCAGCAGTGAGGGACAATCACCCCTCCACTTT. It specifies CASSEGQSPLHF.

The chain recombines TRBV2 with TRBJ2-2; 13 bases are shared with TRBD2. Trimming took 3 bases from V and 5 from J; bases not matched to a gene: 3. The CDR3 has 16 amino acids. Germline V gives CDR1 SNHLY, CDR2 FYNNEI. CDR3 protein: CASSDVGLAGTGELFF. In DNA form, the CDR3 reads TGTGCCAGCAGTGATGTGGGACTAGCGGGGACCGGGGAGCTGTTTTTT. Full variable domain (outside the CDR3, taken from reference TRBV2 and TRBJ2-2): EPEVTQTPSHQVTQMGQEVILRCVPISNHLYFYWYRQILGQKVEFLVSFYNNEISEKSEIFDDQFSVERPDGSNFTLKIRSTKLEDSAMYFCASSDVGLAGTGELFFGEGSRLTVL.

The chain joins TRBV18 to TRBJ2-7, with a tentative D call TRBD1 (6 bases). Germline CDR1 reads KGHSH; CDR2 reads LQKENI. The CDR3 contains 15 residues. Trimming cost V 4 bases and J 2 bases, with 15 bases left between them. The CDR3, as DNA: TGTGCCAGCTCACGAACACCGACAGGTACCTACGAGCAGTACTTC. It translates to CASSRTPTGTYEQYF.

The chain combines TRBV7-6 with TRBJ2-2; 10 bases fit TRBD1. CDR3 length: 17 residues. Germline assignment: CDR1 SGHVS and CDR2 FNYEAQ. J lost 5 bases, V lost 0 bases, and 6 bases had no gene match. In DNA form, the CDR3 reads TGTGCCAGCAGCTTAGCGTTTGGGACAGGGGTGACCGGGGAGCTGTTTTTT. It encodes CASSLAFGTGVTGELFF.

The rearrangement joins TRBV4-3 to TRBJ2-1; 10 bases fit TRBD2. This CDR3 is built from 16 residues. Germline V CDR1 and CDR2: LGHNA, YSLEER. V dropped 1 base and J dropped 1; count of bases not matched to a gene: 1. CDR3 protein: CASSQGTSGSYNEQFF. Written as DNA, the CDR3 is TGCGCCAGCAGCCAAGGGACTAGCGGTTCCTACAATGAGCAGTTCTTC.

This clone was counted a few times. This chain joins TRBV10-3 and TRBJ2-1, with no clear D. The CDR3 spans 14 residues. V lost 2 bases and J lost 2, with 7 bases in between. Germline V gene sequence: CDR1 ENHRY, CDR2 SYGVKD. CDR3 sequence: CAISEAGAYNEQFF. CDR3 coding DNA: TGTGCCATCAGTGAGGCAGGCGCCTACAATGAGCAGTTCTTC.

This chain uses TRBV2 with TRBJ2-1, with D perhaps TRBD2 (6 bases). Germline V gives CDR1 SNHLY, CDR2 FYNNEI. CDR3 size: 13 residues. V lost 0 bases, J lost 8 bases, and 8 bases lay in between. This chain's CDR3 is CASSEAPGDEQFF. The CDR3 bases are TGTGCCAGCAGTGAAGCGCCGGGAGATGAGCAGTTCTTC.